This T cell receptor beta chain appears in the sequencing data of a study of blood T cell repertoires in COVID-19 (dated by TCRdb to the early 2020s). For the wider study: Samples from collaborators originated in the United States, Italy and Spain and spanned both the acute and convalescent phases of COVID-19. The prospective study material was composed of cDNA or gDNA derived from T cells, B-cell-depleted T cells, or PBMCs. Subjects who had been exposed to COVID-19, were actively infected with it, or had recovered from it provided the deeply sampled blood TCRbeta repertoires that made up the dataset. A freely available public database, intended as a resource for researchers studying the immune response to SARS-CoV-2, is where the repertoires were released. The samples were drawn from the first 160 participants of the ongoing ImmuneRACE study and from about 1,200 subjects provided by 6 global collaborators. A de-identified subject ID, COVID-19 status, age in years and sex were almost always included in the sample metadata. HLA class I and class II types, where available, came from metadata supplied by the sample provider rather than from assay-based typing. General findings and caveats noted by the study authors: The amount of clinical and demographic metadata varied by source and participant and was provided uncurated.

The immunoSEQ Assay, a bias-controlled multiplex PCR, was used to amplify TCRbeta CDR3 regions from genomic DNA. Under the source paper's analysis protocol: The number of nucleated cells in each sample was estimated by amplification of reference gene primers within the assay. Sequence reads were collapsed and filtered to measure the absolute abundance of every unique TCRbeta CDR3 rearrangement. For each sample, productive Simpson clonality was calculated as the square root of Simpson's diversity index over productive rearrangements. TCRdb's version of the immuneACCESS table is confined to in-frame rearrangements and falls short of the full clone set. An unresolved V gene accounts for under half of the shortfall where checked; the remainder is of unknown origin. V, J and clone size were drawn from that table, and D and trimming were deduced from the DNA. The sample contains under 300,000 clones, approximately 82% of them found a single time. The top ten clones comprise 4.5% to 6.5% of the sample.

For this clone: No cognate antigen has been identified for it. The sample holds no much larger clone one base away, and base qualities are not on file.

Whole blood was collected in K2EDTA tubes by collaborating institutions according to the institutions' own protocols. For TCRbeta analysis, collaborators shipped samples in one of three forms: frozen whole blood, isolated PBMCs, or DNA extracted from either of those sample types. CDR1 and CDR2 were assigned from the germline V gene as MDHEN and SYDVKM. The CDR3 starts with the cysteine, ends with the phenylalanine, and has 13 residues. Only the CDR3 DNA stays, 39 bases, in frame from base 1. V ends up 7 bases short and J 4 bases short, with an unmatched junction base count of 7. The source of this sequence is a man older than 75 with acute or convalescent COVID-19. The sequence links TRBV28 to TRBJ2-7, and TRBD2 aligns with 7 junction nucleotides. Sequencing was carried out using peripheral blood. The DNA is TGTGCCAGCACCCGGGGAGGGGCTTACGAGCAGTACTTC. It codes for CASTRGGAYEQYF.